Shown below are 10 T cell receptor beta chains from a single sample sequenced in a study of T cell repertoires in cytomegalovirus infection. TCRdb itself ran the reads through MiXCR, one entry per CDR3 protein. The data contain around 250,000 distinct CDR3 sequences, approximately 15% of them singletons. Specimen: CD8+ T cells from PBMCs. The receptors were sampled from a human donor in good health (CMV status not recorded). Some clones in this sample may be carry-over from other donors' samples.

This clonotype was observed many times. CDR3 DNA sequence: TGTGCCAGCAGTCCCACCCTCAACGACCCGGTGACTGAAGCTTTCTTT. This gives the protein CASSPTLNDPVTEAFF. The chain combines TRBV6-1 with TRBJ1-1; no definite D call. This CDR3 has 16 residues. The V and J ends lost 5 bases and 5 bases respectively, with 21 bases between them. The germline V gene encodes CDR1 MNHNS and CDR2 SASEGT.

The rearrangement uses TRBV12-5 and TRBJ1-1; D might be TRBD1 (6 bases). CDR1 and CDR2 (germline): LGHNT, FRNRAP. The CDR3 covers 15 residues. V lost 0 bases and J 1 base, leaving 9 bases between the germline ends. CDR3 sequence: CASGLVQGRNTEAFF. The CDR3 bases are TGTGCTAGTGGTTTGGTACAGGGTCGGAACACTGAAGCTTTCTTT.

For this clonotype: Since a much larger clone is just one base distant, this may be a read error. The genes are TRBV28 and TRBJ1-1, with unresolved D. Per the germline V gene, CDR1 is MDHEN and CDR2 is SYDVKM. The V and J ends lost 2 bases and 1 base respectively, with 14 bases between them. The CDR3 covers 16 residues. The CDR3 region is CASSLDLWAENTEAFF. CDR3 in DNA: TGTGCCAGCAGTTTAGATCTATGGGCGGAGAACACTGAAGCTTTCTTT.

CDR3 sequence (DNA): TGTGCCAGCAGTGCTGCCAGGGTCAATTCCTACTATGGCTACACCTTC. This codes for CASSAARVNSYYGYTF. The chain is built from TRBV25-1 and TRBJ1-2, with D possibly matching TRBD1 (5 bases). Germline CDR1 MGHDK, CDR2 SYGVNS. The CDR3 contains 16 residues. Trimming removed 4 bases from V and 3 bases from J, with 18 bases in between.

The rearrangement uses TRBV9 and TRBJ1-2; D may be TRBD1 (6 bases). This CDR3 is built from 17 residues. V was cut by 2 bases and J by 3 bases, with 20 bases left in between. Germline values: CDR1 SGDLS, CDR2 YYNGEE. The CDR3 nucleotides read TGTGCCAGCAGCGTTTCCGTGCCCAGCGAGGGGGACTATGGCTACACCTTC. It specifies CASSVSVPSEGDYGYTF.

The sample holds many counts of this clonotype. The gene calls are TRBV11-2 and TRBJ1-2; D is undetermined. CDR3 length: 17 amino acids. Per the germline V gene, CDR1 is SGHAT and CDR2 is FQNNGV. V lost 0 bases, J lost 2 bases, and 16 bases lay in between. The CDR3 loop is CASSLEFSVGWNYGYTF. CDR3 DNA: TGTGCCAGCAGCTTAGAGTTTTCGGTAGGGTGGAACTATGGCTACACCTTC.

This clonotype was detected many times. Here the CDR3 reads CASSLGRDNQPQHF. CDR3 coding DNA: TGTGCCAGCAGCTTAGGCAGGGACAATCAGCCCCAGCATTTT. The chain is built from TRBV7-2 and TRBJ1-5, with a tentative D call TRBD1 (5 bases). CDR1 and CDR2 from the germline V gene are SGHTA and FQGNSA. The CDR3 loop spans 14 amino acids. V dropped 1 base and J dropped 3 bases, with 7 bases sitting between them.

This chain links TRBV6-2 or TRBV6-3 with TRBJ1-2; D gene unclear. V dropped 6 bases and J dropped 8 bases, with 13 bases sitting between them. This CDR3 is 12 amino acids long. Germline V CDR1 and CDR2: MNHEY, SVGEGT. CDR3 nucleotides: TGTGCCAGCAGGGATGTAGACGGAGGCTACACCTTC. As protein: CASRDVDGGYTF.

This clonotype appeared a few times. CDR3 sequence (DNA): TGTGCCAGCAGCTTGGGGCTGGTCTCCTACGAGCAGTACTTC. It specifies CASSLGLVSYEQYF. The J gene is TRBJ2-7, the V gene TRBV5-6, with D uncertain. With 0 bases removed from V and 0 bases from J, the gap between germline ends came to 7 bases. There are 14 residues in the CDR3. Looked up from germline, CDR1 is SGHDT and CDR2 is YYEEEE.

This clonotype was recorded once. The rearrangement links TRBV2 to TRBJ1-2, with D perhaps TRBD1 (6 bases). Germline V gene lookup returns CDR1 SNHLY and CDR2 FYNNEI. CDR3 length equals 13 residues. Here the CDR3 reads CAPEGGASYGYTF. The CDR3 DNA is TGTGCTCCGGAGGGGGGCGCGAGCTATGGCTACACCTTC.